The clone carrying this TCR beta chain has only one observation. The record originates from a study of cytomegalovirus exposure and HLA in healthy donors. Method: immunoSEQ multiplex PCR; TCRdb's copy keeps in-frame clones and lacks some. Here the sample spans about 130,000 clones, almost 85% being singletons. Looked up from germline, CDR1 is MNHNY and CDR2 is SVGAGI (reference sequence). With 0 bases clipped from V and 4 bases from J, the junction kept 2 bases outside the gene matches. This CDR3 is built from 16 residues. The receptor was derived from a man aged 30 to 39 in good health and CMV-seropositive. Sequenced material: PBMCs. The rearrangement uses TRBV6-6 and TRBJ2-2; TRBD2 matches 10 bases. CDR3 in amino acids: CASSYSSGGTTGELFF. Here the CDR3 DNA reads TGTGCCAGCAGTTACTCTAGCGGGGGGACCACCGGGGAGCTGTTTTTT.